The 3 T cell receptor beta chains presented below share a single source sample, sequenced in a study of blood T cell repertoires in COVID-19. Clones were sequenced by immunoSEQ multiplex PCR, and TCRdb holds only the in-frame ones, with some missing. This table holds about 39,000 clones, 84% found once. Input material: peripheral blood. The receptors here all came from a man over 45 with active or convalescent COVID-19.

The chain links TRBV14 to TRBJ1-1; possible D gene TRBD1, 5 bases. Trimming took 1 base from V and 4 from J, leaving 13 bases between them. The CDR3 length is 15 residues. Per germline, CDR1 SGHDN and CDR2 FVKESK. The CDR3 DNA follows: TGTGCCAGCAGCCAAGCAGGCTTCGGGGGCACTGAAGCTTTCTTT. Its translation is CASSQAGFGGTEAFF.

The V call is TRBV18, the J call TRBJ1-6; the D gene is possibly TRBD1 (6 bases). V dropped 6 bases and J dropped 9 bases, with 15 bases sitting between them. The germline gives CDR1 KGHSH, CDR2 LQKENI. The CDR3 consists of 14 residues. CDR3 amino acids: CASSLTGPGSPLHF. The CDR3 DNA is TGTGCCAGCTCGCTTACAGGGCCGGGTTCACCCCTCCACTTT.

This clone showed up just once. The chain combines TRBV24-1 with TRBJ2-3; 12 nucleotides agree with TRBD1. This CDR3 is 16 amino acids long. Germline V lookup: CDR1 KGHDR, CDR2 SFDVKD. Trimming removed 3 bases from V and 6 bases from J; junction bases left unmatched: 6. The DNA of the CDR3 is TGTGCCACCAGTGATCGTCGGGACAGGGGGCGGGATACGCAGTATTTT. This encodes CATSDRRDRGRDTQYF.